This is a list of T cell receptor beta chains from one sample in a study of T-cell reconstitution after alpha-beta-depleted transplantation in children. TCRdb reprocessed the PCR reads with MiXCR, giving one entry per CDR3 protein. Of hundreds of thousands of distinct CDR3 sequences listed, 16% are singletons. The source material was PBMCs from the stem cell graft donor, sampled from the stem cell graft. These receptors all stem from a human donor who donated a stem cell graft to a child with acute myeloid leukemia. Each CDR3 is given without its conserved first and last residue.

J gene | V gene | CDR3 length | CDR3 protein
TRBJ1-2 | TRBV7-3 | 10 | ASSFPPGGYT
TRBJ2-7 | TRBV12-3/TRBV12-4 | 11 | ASSLDKIYEQY
TRBJ1-3 | TRBV20-1 | 14 | SASAGVAFSGNTIY
TRBJ2-5 | TRBV7-7 | 11 | ASSDREQETQY
TRBJ2-4 | TRBV20-1 | 17 | SARALAAGTNLAKNIQY
TRBJ1-2 | TRBV20-1 | 11 | SADTRDHYGYT
TRBJ1-1 | TRBV20-1 | 12 | SARVGGWNTEAF
TRBJ2-5 | TRBV7-9 | 9 | ATGPSRTQY
TRBJ2-1 | TRBV6-5 | 15 | ASSYSIGGISYNEQF
TRBJ2-3 | TRBV5-1 | 15 | ASSSPSLRGVTDTQY
TRBJ2-4 | TRBV5-4 | 13 | ASSETGTGKNIQY
TRBJ1-5 | TRBV11-2 | 16 | ASSFFQGPPYRNQPQH
TRBJ2-3 | TRBV4-2 | 14 | ASSSGTGRPTDTQY
TRBJ1-1 | TRBV6-2/TRBV6-3 | 14 | ASRPTDRTGFTEAF
TRBJ2-2 | TRBV20-1 | 13 | SARRAGRNTGELF
TRBJ1-2 | TRBV4-2 | 12 | ASSPLQGDYGYT
TRBJ1-3 | TRBV10-3 | 13 | ATRRGGLSGNTIY
TRBJ2-2 | TRBV20-1 | 13 | SSGGTAGDTGELF
TRBJ2-2 | TRBV5-6 | 10 | AAGRDEGELF
TRBJ2-7 | TRBV20-1 | 14 | SARDPFAGGTYEQY
TRBJ2-7 | TRBV12-3/TRBV12-4 | 10 | ASSLTGGEQY
TRBJ1-1 | TRBV6-2/TRBV6-3 | 12 | ASSYGRGHTEAF
TRBJ2-3 | TRBV20-1 | 13 | SAPIGDQTTDTQY
TRBJ2-7 | TRBV6-2/TRBV6-3 | 10 | AIRDGPYEQY
TRBJ2-1 | TRBV11-2 | 15 | ASSRTSGGMQMNEQF
TRBJ2-5 | TRBV25-1 | 12 | ASKQPGQRGTQY
TRBJ2-7 | TRBV29-1 | 9 | SGILGREQY
TRBJ2-6 | TRBV12-3/TRBV12-4 | 14 | ASSSHRGSGANVLT
TRBJ1-6 | TRBV11-2 | 14 | ASSLGRGTGRSPLH
TRBJ1-2 | TRBV12-3/TRBV12-4 | 13 | ASSFVAGALYGYT
TRBJ2-2 | TRBV6-6 | 10 | ASSYGTGELF
TRBJ1-5 | TRBV29-1 | 11 | SVEFGTKQPQH
TRBJ2-1 | TRBV7-9 | 10 | ASSRAGNEQF
TRBJ1-1 | TRBV5-6 | 14 | ASSDRTGQWAREAL
TRBJ1-5 | TRBV3-1 | 11 | ASSQEPRAPQH
TRBJ2-1 | TRBV11-2 | 13 | ASSSVAGGWDEQF
TRBJ1-5 | TRBV12-3/TRBV12-4 | 11 | ASSPAHNQPQH
TRBJ1-4 | TRBV29-1 | 11 | SVESDSNEKLF
TRBJ2-7 | TRBV20-1 | 11 | SARDPLSYEQY
TRBJ1-5 | TRBV20-1 | 10 | SAREPVQPQH
TRBJ1-2 | TRBV20-1 | 11 | SARDAGGYGYT